The present T cell receptor (beta chain) was sequenced within a study of control samples from healthy donors and cancer patients. Clones were sequenced by immunoSEQ multiplex PCR, and TCRdb holds only the in-frame ones, with some missing. The sample has approximately 35,000 clones; approximately 93% are singletons. A single count supports this clone. The sequence was collected from a man aged 40-49 years with colorectal cancer. The sequenced sample consisted of PBMCs.

The DNA of the CDR3 is TGTGCCAGTAGTATAGATCCTAGCGGGGCTAACACCGGGGAGCTGTTTTTT. This sequence encodes CASSIDPSGANTGELFF. The genes are TRBV19 and TRBJ2-2; 9 positions agree with TRBD2. Germline CDR1 is LNHDA and CDR2 is SQIVND (reference sequence). V gave up 0 bases and J gave up 2 bases; unmatched junction bases: 4. The CDR3 covers 17 residues.